The 23 T cell receptor beta chains presented below share a single source sample, sequenced in a study of shared clonotypes between healthy human individuals. The protocol was immunoSEQ multiplex PCR, while the TCRdb copy is restricted to in-frame clones and leaves out a portion. The table shows some 2 million clones, with approximately 94% occurring only once. Positive CCR7 selection of CD45RO-negative cells yielded the naive CD8 cells, and terminally differentiated effector memory CD45RA+ cells were excluded. Sequencing used naive CD8+ T cells sorted from blood. The source of these receptors is a man between 18 and 29 years old in good health.

The V call is TRBV19, the J call TRBJ2-1; TRBD1 or TRBD2 may be the D gene (5 bases each). V lost 3 bases to trimming and J lost 4 bases, with 13 bases between them. CDR1 and CDR2 from the germline V gene are LNHDA and SQIVND (reference sequence). The CDR3 spans 15 residues. CDR3 coding DNA: TGTGCCAGTAGTATGTCCGGGGCGGCGTACAATGAGCAGTTCTTC. Translation: CASSMSGAAYNEQFF.

V usage is TRBV5-4 and J usage is TRBJ2-7; the D call may be TRBD1 or TRBD2 (5 bases each). Trimming removed 4 bases from V and 1 base from J, with 15 bases in between. CDR3 size: 15 residues. CDR1 is SGHNT and CDR2 is YYREEE in the germline V gene (reference sequence). Written as DNA, the CDR3 is TGTGCCAGCAGCGACCCGGGACGGGTTTCCTACGAGCAGTACTTC. It yields the protein CASSDPGRVSYEQYF.

Concerning this clone itself: This sample includes further DNA sequences coding for the same CDR3. V is TRBV11-2 and J is TRBJ2-7, with TRBD2 as a possible D gene (5 bases). V was trimmed by 1 base and J by 2 bases, leaving 9 bases between them. The CDR3 covers 14 residues. CDR1 and CDR2 (germline): SGHAT, FQNNGV. The CDR3 coding sequence is TGTGCCAGCAGCTTAGGGACTGTGACCTACGAGCAGTACTTC. This codes for CASSLGTVTYEQYF. Full variable domain (missing parts from reference TRBV11-2 and TRBJ2-7): EAGVAQSPRYKIIEKRQSVAFWCNPISGHATLYWYQQILGQGPKLLIQFQNNGVVDDSQLPKDRFSAERLKGVDSTLKIQPAKLEDSAVYLCASSLGTVTYEQYFGPGTRLTVT.

The chain employs TRBV5-6 and TRBJ1-5, with D maybe TRBD1 (5 bases). This CDR3 comprises 12 residues. The germline V and J ends were trimmed by 4 bases and 10 bases, with 12 bases remaining between them. Per germline, CDR1 SGHDT and CDR2 YYEEEE. CDR3 sequence: CASSGGGSPQHF. The CDR3 nucleotides read TGTGCCAGCAGCGGGGGGGGTTCCCCCCAGCATTTT.

This rearrangement joins TRBV11-2 to TRBJ2-1; no clear D gene. CDR3 length: 10 amino acids. V dropped 4 bases and J dropped 8 bases, with 3 bases sitting between them. Germline V gives CDR1 SGHAT, CDR2 FQNNGV. The CDR3: CASSSYEQFF. As DNA, the CDR3 is TGTGCCAGCAGCTCGTATGAGCAGTTCTTC.

This sequence joins TRBV6-5 and TRBJ1-1; D remains ambiguous. The length of the CDR3 is 13 residues. V dropped 2 bases and J dropped 1 base, with 5 bases sitting between them. CDR1 and CDR2 from the germline V gene are MNHEY and SVGAGI. The CDR3 DNA sequence: TGTGCCAGCAGTTACCCACCGAACACTGAAGCTTTCTTT. It is translated as CASSYPPNTEAFF.

The chain recombines TRBV4-1 with TRBJ1-2; 7 bases are shared with TRBD1. Losses at the gene ends were 1 base for V and 14 bases for J; bases not matched to a gene: 4. CDR3 length equals 11 residues. CDR1 and CDR2 (germline): MGHRA, YSYEKL. The CDR3 nucleotides are TGCGCCAGCAGCCAAGGGGGACAGAGGACCTTC. Translated: CASSQGGQRTF.

This chain uses TRBV5-6 with TRBJ2-5; D is uncertain. Germline V CDR1 and CDR2: SGHDT, YYEEEE. Trimming pared 4 bases from V and 5 bases from J, leaving 12 bases between. The CDR3 is 13 residues long. The CDR3 sequence: CASSPPAGETQYF. DNA of the CDR3: TGTGCCAGCAGCCCTCCGGCCGGGGAGACCCAGTACTTC.

The rearrangement uses TRBV7-9 and TRBJ2-7; a weak D match, TRBD1 (5 bases). This CDR3 has 15 residues. The V end lost 1 base, the J end lost 7 bases, and 17 bases lay between the germline ends. The germline V gene encodes CDR1 SEHNR and CDR2 FQNEAQ (reference sequence). DNA of the CDR3: TGTGCCAGCAGCTTAGGAGACAGTGCTTACCGGGAGCAGTACTTC. Its translation: CASSLGDSAYREQYF.

The CDR3 spells CAWSAGTSNTEAFF. DNA for the CDR3: TGTGCCTGGAGTGCCGGGACCTCCAACACTGAAGCTTTCTTT. The rearrangement uses TRBV30 and TRBJ1-1, with D perhaps matching TRBD1 (5 bases). V lost 1 base and J lost 2, with 11 bases in between. CDR1 is GTSNPN and CDR2 is SVGIG in the germline V gene (reference sequence). The CDR3 extends over 14 amino acids.

The chain has TRBV6-1 and TRBJ2-7, with 7 bases aligning to TRBD1. CDR3 length: 15 amino acids. Germline V gene data show CDR1 as MNHNS and CDR2 as SASEGT. Germline trimming cut 1 base from V and 4 bases from J; bases unmatched to any gene: 7. Here the CDR3 reads CASSEDWGRGYEQYF. CDR3 DNA: TGTGCCAGCAGTGAAGACTGGGGCAGGGGGTACGAGCAGTACTTC.

The chain uses TRBV5-1 and TRBJ2-1; weak D call: TRBD1 (6 bases). The germline V gene has CDR1 SGHRS and CDR2 YFSETQ. The CDR3 is made up of 13 amino acids. Trimming left V 4 bases short and J 9 bases short, with 14 bases between. CDR3: CASSGPLGAEQFF. The CDR3 nucleotides are TGCGCCAGCAGCGGACCACTGGGGGCTGAGCAGTTCTTC.

The chain recombines TRBV11-2 with TRBJ1-1; 9 nucleotides align to TRBD1. Germline V CDR1 and CDR2: SGHAT, FQNNGV. The CDR3 has 15 residues. The V and J ends lost 5 bases and 6 bases, in that order; junction bases with no gene match: 10. CDR3 sequence reads: CASSALGQGYPEAFF. In DNA form, the CDR3 reads TGTGCCAGCAGCGCACTGGGACAGGGTTACCCTGAAGCTTTCTTT.

This clone was picked up a small number of times. The chain joins TRBV30 to TRBJ1-1, with D hard to call. The length of the CDR3 is 10 residues. Germline CDR1 GTSNPN, CDR2 SVGIG (reference sequence). V was cut by 3 bases and J by 6 bases, with 5 bases left in between. As DNA, the CDR3 is TGTGCCTGGAGAGCTGCTGAAGCTTTCTTT. This gives the protein CAWRAAEAFF. Full variable domain (remainder filled in from reference TRBV30 and TRBJ1-1): SQTIHQWPATLVQPVGSPLSLECTVEGTSNPNLYWYRQAAGRGLQLLFYSVGIGQISSEVPQNLSASRPQDRQFILSSKKLLLSDSGFYLCAWRAAEAFFGQGTRLTVV.

The V call is TRBV11-2, the J call TRBJ2-5; D is undetermined. From germline, CDR1 is SGHAT and CDR2 FQNNGV. The CDR3 runs 13 residues. V lost 9 bases and J lost 1, with 12 bases in between. In DNA form, the CDR3 reads TGTGCCAGAGAATGCCCCTCCCAAGAGACCCAGTACTTC. The encoded protein is CARECPSQETQYF.

This chain links TRBV4-1 with TRBJ1-2, with D maybe TRBD1 (6 bases). This CDR3 spans 16 amino acids. V lost 0 bases, J lost 5 bases, and 16 bases lay in between. The germline V gene has CDR1 MGHRA and CDR2 YSYEKL. CDR3 in DNA: TGCGCCAGCAGCCAAGAAGGAGGGGGGCAGGGGTATGGCTACACCTTC. Its protein product is CASSQEGGGQGYGYTF.

The chain has TRBV6-5 and TRBJ2-7; D unclear. The germline gives CDR1 MNHEY, CDR2 SVGAGI. CDR3 length: 13 amino acids. Trimming removed 2 bases at V and 4 bases at J, with 9 bases between. Here the CDR3 DNA reads TGTGCCAGCAGTTACGGCGAACTGTACGAGCAGTACTTC. Protein: CASSYGELYEQYF.

This clone was seen a single time. The chain employs TRBV7-6 and TRBJ2-1; TRBD2 matches 8 bases. The CDR3 has 13 amino acids. The ends lost 4 bases at V and 6 bases at J; junction bases unmatched: 2. Germline-derived CDR1 and CDR2 are SGHVS and FNYEAQ. The CDR3 coding sequence is TGTGCCAGCAGCTCAGGGACTAGCAATGAGCAGTTCTTC. Its translation is CASSSGTSNEQFF.

The rearrangement uses TRBV13 and TRBJ2-1; D call uncertain. The V and J ends lost 4 bases and 0 bases respectively, with 13 bases between them. This CDR3 comprises 16 residues. Germline V gives CDR1 PRHDT, CDR2 FYEKMQ (reference sequence). As DNA, the CDR3 is TGTGCCAGCAGCTCCGCGTTCTTGCCCTCCTACAATGAGCAGTTCTTC. Amino acid sequence: CASSSAFLPSYNEQFF.

The rearrangement uses TRBV13 and TRBJ2-1; weak D call: TRBD1 (6 bases). The CDR3 covers 17 residues. Germline V gene lookup returns CDR1 PRHDT and CDR2 FYEKMQ (reference sequence). The V end was cut by 5 bases, the J end by 8 bases, with 25 bases between. This CDR3 reads CASSPSDEQGLSDEQFF. CDR3 coding DNA: TGTGCCAGCAGCCCCTCCGATGAGCAGGGGCTAAGCGATGAGCAGTTCTTC.

The chain is built from TRBV9 and TRBJ2-7; the D gene is possibly TRBD2 (5 bases). CDR3 length: 12 amino acids. Germline V gene data show CDR1 as SGDLS and CDR2 as YYNGEE. Trimming took 3 bases from V and 5 from J, leaving 9 bases between them. The CDR3 loop reads CASSAGDNEQYF. The CDR3 DNA reads as TGTGCCAGCAGCGCCGGGGATAACGAGCAGTACTTC.

The rearrangement uses TRBV6-1 and TRBJ2-7; no reliable D call. Germline CDR1 MNHNS, CDR2 SASEGT. The CDR3 covers 14 residues. Trimming took off 4 bases at V and 4 bases at J, with 14 bases between the two ends. The CDR3 reads CASSVGRTIYEQYF. CDR3 sequence (DNA): TGTGCCAGCAGTGTAGGACGGACCATTTACGAGCAGTACTTC.

This chain uses TRBV7-9 with TRBJ1-1; TRBD1 might be the D (5 bases). Germline V gene sequence: CDR1 SEHNR, CDR2 FQNEAQ (reference sequence). The germline V and J ends were trimmed by 3 bases and 3 bases, with 14 bases remaining between them. The CDR3 length is 15 residues. The CDR3 region is CASSFGGNGDTEAFF. CDR3 bases: TGTGCCAGCAGCTTCGGGGGGAACGGCGACACTGAAGCTTTCTTT. Based on the CDR3 plus reference TRBV7-9 and TRBJ1-1, the full variable domain is DTGVSQNPRHKITKRGQNVTFRCDPISEHNRLYWYRQTLGQGPEFLTYFQNEAQLEKSRLLSDRFSAERPKGSFSTLEIQRTEQGDSAMYLCASSFGGNGDTEAFFGQGTRLTVV.